Sequencing of this T cell receptor (beta chain) was carried out in a study of early T cells in non-severe SARS-CoV-2 infection. As for the study in general: Sequencing of unsorted whole blood was done on bulk RNA, leaving chains unpaired.

MiXCR, run by TCRdb on the 5' RACE reads, gives a single entry per CDR3 protein. The sample gives 25,000 to 30,000 distinct CDR3 sequences, 3.5% to 4.5% of which show up once; around 4.2% is in the top ten. Germline assignment: CDR1 MGHRA and CDR2 YSYEKL. CDR3 length equals 16 residues. Trimming stripped 8 bases from V and 2 bases from J, with 22 bases between. The sample holds many counts of this clonotype. The TCR originated in an adult who was a healthcare worker with PCR-confirmed SARS-CoV-2 infection or an uninfected control (not recorded which). This sequence joins TRBV4-1 and TRBJ2-7; D possibly corresponds to TRBD1 (5 bases). Sequencing was carried out using whole blood. The CDR3 region has the DNA TGCGCCAGCGTTAAGCGTTTTGGGGCCGTCCCCTACGAGCAGTACTTC. This translates into CASVKRFGAVPYEQYF.